A selection of T cell receptor beta chains follows, all from one sample in a study of CD8 T cells in ankylosing spondylitis. TCRdb used MiXCR to reprocess the 5' RACE reads, holding one entry per CDR3 protein. The top ten hold roughly 16% of the sample, which has under 200,000 distinct CDR3 sequences, 9.8% seen once. Sequencing was performed on blood, either unsorted or a sorted T cell fraction (not recorded which). These receptors originate from a female donor with ankylosing spondylitis or in good health (not recorded which). The CDR3 runs from the conserved cysteine through the conserved F or W. Each record gives: V gene, J gene, CDR3 protein.

>TRBV19|TRBJ2-7
CASSMFGAGSYEQYF
>TRBV12-3/TRBV12-4|TRBJ2-1
CASSPKSEQFF
>TRBV4-3|TRBJ2-5
CASSQDLSATELHQETQYF
>TRBV7-3|TRBJ2-6
CASSLTGETGLSSGANVLTF
>TRBV6-2/TRBV6-3|TRBJ2-7
CASSSVGGTYEQYF
>TRBV5-1|TRBJ1-6
CASSLTGHNSPLHF
>TRBV4-3|TRBJ2-5
CASSQDRVQGQETQYF
>TRBV28|TRBJ1-5
CASIETGPSNQPQHF
>TRBV20-1|TRBJ2-1
CSALAGAEQFF
>TRBV12-3/TRBV12-4|TRBJ2-1
CASSPTTLEQFF
>TRBV19|TRBJ2-7
CASSISSGRPGEQYF
>TRBV19|TRBJ1-1
CASRSEEGYYTEAFF
>TRBV4-3|TRBJ2-3
CASSQDPAGAVGQYF
>TRBV5-4|TRBJ2-7
CASSLQGQGTPLEQYF
>TRBV7-9|TRBJ2-2
CATPKGLTGELFF
>TRBV29-1|TRBJ2-7
CSVEGTGANYEQYF
>TRBV10-3|TRBJ1-1
CAARTGGNTEAFF
>TRBV29-1|TRBJ2-1
CSVDWAEDNEQFF
>TRBV29-1|TRBJ2-5
CSVAGDLGETQYF
>TRBV27|TRBJ1-1
CASTAGTSNTEAFF
>TRBV5-6|TRBJ2-7
CASSPGTSHEQYF
>TRBV27|TRBJ2-1
CASTAGVAGWTGDEQFF
>TRBV7-2|TRBJ2-1
CASFNFSGSWDEQFF
>TRBV4-3|TRBJ2-1
CASSAGGAGHRYNEQFF
>TRBV27|TRBJ1-6
CASGRVIGSPLHF
>TRBV2|TRBJ2-4
CASSELPRPNIQYF
>TRBV7-9|TRBJ1-2
CASTLGGPYGYTF
>TRBV11-2|TRBJ2-3
CASSFGGREYGTDTQYF